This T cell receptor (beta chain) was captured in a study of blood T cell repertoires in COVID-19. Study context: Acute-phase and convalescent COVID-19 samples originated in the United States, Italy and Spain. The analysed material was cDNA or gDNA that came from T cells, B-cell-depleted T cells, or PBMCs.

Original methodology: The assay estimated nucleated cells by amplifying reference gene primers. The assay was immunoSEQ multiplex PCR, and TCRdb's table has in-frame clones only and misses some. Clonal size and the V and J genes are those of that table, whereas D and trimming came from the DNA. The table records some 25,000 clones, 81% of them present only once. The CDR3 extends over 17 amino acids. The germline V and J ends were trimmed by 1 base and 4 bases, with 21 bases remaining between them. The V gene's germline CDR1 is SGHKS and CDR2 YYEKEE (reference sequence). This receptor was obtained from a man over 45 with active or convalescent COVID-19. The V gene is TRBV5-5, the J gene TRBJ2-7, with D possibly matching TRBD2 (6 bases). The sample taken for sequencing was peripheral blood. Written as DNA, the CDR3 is TGTGCCAGCAGCTTGTCGTGGGGGTTCGCGGGAAGTTACGAGCAGTACTTC. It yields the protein CASSLSWGFAGSYEQYF.